The T cell receptor beta chain under discussion was sequenced for a study of immune cell composition in non-small cell lung cancer. Notes on the study in general: Lung squamous cell carcinoma tumours had significantly higher top 10 clone scores and productive clonality than lung adenocarcinoma.

Turning to this clone: Its antigen is still unknown.

Assay used: immunoSEQ multiplex PCR; TCRdb lists only in-frame clones, some missing. The table has thousands of clones, about 68% seen once. This CDR3 is 12 amino acids long. Germline V gene data show CDR1 as SEHNR and CDR2 as FQNEAQ (reference sequence). This chain joins TRBV7-9 and TRBJ2-3; 7 bases map to TRBD1. The sequence derives from a human donor with non-small cell lung cancer. Material for sequencing was lung tumor tissue. CDR3 nucleotides: TGTGCGGAAGGGGGCGATGGATATACGCAGTATTTT. Protein: CAEGGDGYTQYF. Using reference TRBV7-9 and TRBJ2-3 for the parts outside the CDR3, the full variable domain is DTGVSQNPRHKITKRGQNVTFRCDPISEHNRLYWYRQTLGQGPEFLTYFQNEAQLEKSRLLSDRFSAERPKGSFSTLEIQRTEQGDSAMYLCAEGGDGYTQYFGPGTRLTVL.